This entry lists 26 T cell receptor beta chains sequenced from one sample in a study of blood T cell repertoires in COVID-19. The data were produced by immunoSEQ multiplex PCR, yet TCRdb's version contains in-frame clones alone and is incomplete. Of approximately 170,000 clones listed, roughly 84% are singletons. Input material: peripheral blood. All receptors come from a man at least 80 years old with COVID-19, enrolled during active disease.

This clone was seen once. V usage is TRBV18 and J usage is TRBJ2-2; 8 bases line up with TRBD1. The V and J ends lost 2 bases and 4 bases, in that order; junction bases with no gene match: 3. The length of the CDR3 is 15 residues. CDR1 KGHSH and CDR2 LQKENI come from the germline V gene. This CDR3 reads CASSPRQGATGELFF. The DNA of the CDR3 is TGTGCCAGCTCACCAAGGCAGGGGGCCACCGGGGAGCTGTTTTTT.

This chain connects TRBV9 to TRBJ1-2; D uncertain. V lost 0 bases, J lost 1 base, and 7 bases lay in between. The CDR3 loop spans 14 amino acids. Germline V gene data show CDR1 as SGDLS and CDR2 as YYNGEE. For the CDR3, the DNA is TGTGCCAGCAGCGTAGATGTAATTAACTATGGCTACACCTTC. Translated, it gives CASSVDVINYGYTF. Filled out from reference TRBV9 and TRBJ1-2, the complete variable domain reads DSGVTQTPKHLITATGQRVTLRCSPRSGDLSVYWYQQSLDQGLQFLIQYYNGEERAKGNILERFSAQQFPDLHSELNLSSLELGDSALYFCASSVDVINYGYTFGSGTRLTVV.

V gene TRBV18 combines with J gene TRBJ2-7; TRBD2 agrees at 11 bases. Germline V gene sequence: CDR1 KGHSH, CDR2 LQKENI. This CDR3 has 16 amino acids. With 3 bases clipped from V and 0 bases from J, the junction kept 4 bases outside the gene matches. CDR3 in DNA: TGTGCCAGCTCACCTTCTAGCGGGGGGCGCTCCTACGAGCAGTACTTC. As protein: CASSPSSGGRSYEQYF.

CDR3 coding DNA: TGTGCCAGCAGTCTTGGGACAGCGCCTAAGACACCCCTCCACTTT. Translation gives CASSLGTAPKTPLHF. V usage is TRBV2 and J usage is TRBJ1-6, with 7 bases fitting TRBD1. CDR3 length equals 15 residues. J gave up 11 bases and V 5 bases, and 12 bases lay outside the gene matches. Germline CDR1 and CDR2: SNHLY and FYNNEI.

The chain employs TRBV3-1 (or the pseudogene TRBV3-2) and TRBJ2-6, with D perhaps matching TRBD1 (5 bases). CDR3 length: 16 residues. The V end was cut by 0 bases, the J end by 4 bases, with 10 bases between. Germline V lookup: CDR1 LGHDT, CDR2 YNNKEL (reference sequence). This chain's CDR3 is CASSQDMTDGANVLTF. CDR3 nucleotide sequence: TGTGCCAGCAGCCAAGATATGACAGACGGGGCCAACGTCCTGACTTTC.

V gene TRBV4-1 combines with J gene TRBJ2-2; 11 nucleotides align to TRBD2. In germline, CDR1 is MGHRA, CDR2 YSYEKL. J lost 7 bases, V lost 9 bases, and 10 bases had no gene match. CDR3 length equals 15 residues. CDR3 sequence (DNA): TGCGCCAGTGCGACTAGCGGGGCTACGCTCGGGGAGCTGTTTTTT. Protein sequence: CASATSGATLGELFF.

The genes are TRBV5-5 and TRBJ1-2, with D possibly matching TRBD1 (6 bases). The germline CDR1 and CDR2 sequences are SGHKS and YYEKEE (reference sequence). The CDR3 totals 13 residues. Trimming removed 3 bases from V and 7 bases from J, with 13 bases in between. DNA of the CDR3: TGTGCCAGCAGCTCCGGGACAAATTTTGGCTACACCTTC. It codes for CASSSGTNFGYTF.

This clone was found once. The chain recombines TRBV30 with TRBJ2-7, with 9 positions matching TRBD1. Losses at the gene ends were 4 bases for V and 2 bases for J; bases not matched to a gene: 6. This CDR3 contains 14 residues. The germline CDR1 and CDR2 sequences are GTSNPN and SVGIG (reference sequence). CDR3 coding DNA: TGTGCCTGGACCAGGGACAGGGAGGCCTACGAGCAGTACTTC. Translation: CAWTRDREAYEQYF.

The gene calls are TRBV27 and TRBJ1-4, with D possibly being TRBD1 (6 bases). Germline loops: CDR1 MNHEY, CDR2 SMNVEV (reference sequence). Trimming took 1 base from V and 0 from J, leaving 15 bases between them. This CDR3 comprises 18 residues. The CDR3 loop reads CASSLYRPGTSTNEKLFF. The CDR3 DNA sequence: TGTGCCAGCAGTTTATACCGTCCCGGGACATCAACTAATGAAAAACTGTTTTTT.

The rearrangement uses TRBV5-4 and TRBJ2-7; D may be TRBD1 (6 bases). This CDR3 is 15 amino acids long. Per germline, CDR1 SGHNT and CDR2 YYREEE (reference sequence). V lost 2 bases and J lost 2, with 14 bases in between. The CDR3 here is CASSFRAGDPYEQYF. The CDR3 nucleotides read TGTGCCAGCAGCTTTCGGGCAGGGGACCCCTACGAGCAGTACTTC.

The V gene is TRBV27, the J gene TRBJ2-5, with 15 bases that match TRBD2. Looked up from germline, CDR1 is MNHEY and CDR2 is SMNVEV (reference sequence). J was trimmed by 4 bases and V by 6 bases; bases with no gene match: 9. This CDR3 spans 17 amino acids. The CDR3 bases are TGTGCCAGCAGCCCGGGACTAGCGGGGGGAAGTAGAGAGACCCAGTACTTC. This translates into CASSPGLAGGSRETQYF.

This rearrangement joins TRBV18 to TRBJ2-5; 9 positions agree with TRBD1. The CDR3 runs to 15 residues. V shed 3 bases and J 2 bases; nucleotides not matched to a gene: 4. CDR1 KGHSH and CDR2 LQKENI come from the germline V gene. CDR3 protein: CASSPRTGAQETQYF. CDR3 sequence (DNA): TGTGCCAGCTCACCCCGGACAGGGGCACAAGAGACCCAGTACTTC. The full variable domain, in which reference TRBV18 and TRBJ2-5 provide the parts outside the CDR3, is NAGVMQNPRHLVRRRGQEARLRCSPMKGHSHVYWYRQLPEEGLKFMVYLQKENIIDESGMPKERFSAEFPKEGPSILRIQQVVRGDSAAYFCASSPRTGAQETQYFGPGTRLLVL.

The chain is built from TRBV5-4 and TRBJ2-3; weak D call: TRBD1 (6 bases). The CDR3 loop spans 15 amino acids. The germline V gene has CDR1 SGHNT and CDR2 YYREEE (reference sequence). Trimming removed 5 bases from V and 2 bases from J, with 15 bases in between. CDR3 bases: TGTGCCAGCAGGCCAGGGGCTTCCCCCACAGATACGCAGTATTTT. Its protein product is CASRPGASPTDTQYF.

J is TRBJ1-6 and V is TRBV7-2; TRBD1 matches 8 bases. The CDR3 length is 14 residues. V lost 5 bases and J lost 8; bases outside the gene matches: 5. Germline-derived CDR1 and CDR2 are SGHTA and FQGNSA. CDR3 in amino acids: CASSPRDRYSPLHF. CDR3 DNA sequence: TGTGCCAGCAGCCCCCGGGACAGGTATTCACCCCTCCACTTT.

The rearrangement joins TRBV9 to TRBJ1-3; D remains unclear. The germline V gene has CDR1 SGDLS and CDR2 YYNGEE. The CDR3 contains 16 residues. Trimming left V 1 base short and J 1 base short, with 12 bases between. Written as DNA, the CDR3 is TGTGCCAGCAGCGTACTCCACGGAGGTTCTGGAAACACCATATATTTT. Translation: CASSVLHGGSGNTIYF.

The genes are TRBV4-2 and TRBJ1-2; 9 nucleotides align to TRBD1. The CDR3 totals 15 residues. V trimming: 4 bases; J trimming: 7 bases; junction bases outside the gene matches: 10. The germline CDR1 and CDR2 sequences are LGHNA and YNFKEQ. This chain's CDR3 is CASSLAGQGVGGYTF. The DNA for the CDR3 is TGTGCCAGCAGCCTAGCGGGACAGGGAGTTGGTGGCTACACCTTC.

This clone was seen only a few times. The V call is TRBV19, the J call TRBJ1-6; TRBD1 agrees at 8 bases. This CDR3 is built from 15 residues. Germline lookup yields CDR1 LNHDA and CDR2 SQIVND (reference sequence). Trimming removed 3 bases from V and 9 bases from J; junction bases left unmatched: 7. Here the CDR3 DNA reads TGTGCCAGTAGTATCCGGACAGGGTCGGCTTCACCCCTCCACTTT. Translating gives CASSIRTGSASPLHF.

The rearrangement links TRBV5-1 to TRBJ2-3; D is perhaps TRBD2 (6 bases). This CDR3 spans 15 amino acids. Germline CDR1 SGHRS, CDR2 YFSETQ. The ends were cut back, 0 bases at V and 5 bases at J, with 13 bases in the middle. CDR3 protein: CASSLVWGGGDTQYF. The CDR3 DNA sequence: TGCGCCAGCAGCTTGGTGTGGGGAGGTGGAGATACGCAGTATTTT.

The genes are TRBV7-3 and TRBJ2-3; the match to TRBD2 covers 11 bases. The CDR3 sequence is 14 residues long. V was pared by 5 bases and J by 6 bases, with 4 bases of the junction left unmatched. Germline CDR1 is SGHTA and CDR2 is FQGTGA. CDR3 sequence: CASSISGGADTQYF. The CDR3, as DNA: TGTGCCAGCAGCATTAGCGGGGGGGCCGATACGCAGTATTTT.

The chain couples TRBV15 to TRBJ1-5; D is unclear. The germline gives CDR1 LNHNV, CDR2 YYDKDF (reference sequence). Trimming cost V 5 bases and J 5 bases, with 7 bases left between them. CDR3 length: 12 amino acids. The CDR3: CATSAGYQPQHF. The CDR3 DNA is TGTGCCACCAGCGCGGGGTATCAGCCCCAGCATTTT.

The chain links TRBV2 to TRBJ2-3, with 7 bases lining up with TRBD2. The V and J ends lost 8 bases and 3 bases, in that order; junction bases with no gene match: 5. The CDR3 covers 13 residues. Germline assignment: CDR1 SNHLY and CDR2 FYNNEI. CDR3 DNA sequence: TGTGCCAGCCTTGGGCGGGGGACAGATACGCAGTATTTT. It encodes CASLGRGTDTQYF.

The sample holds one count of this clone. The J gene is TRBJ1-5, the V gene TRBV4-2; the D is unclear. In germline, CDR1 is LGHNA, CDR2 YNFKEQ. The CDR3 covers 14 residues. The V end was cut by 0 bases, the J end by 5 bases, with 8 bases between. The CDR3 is CASSQDLEDQPQHF. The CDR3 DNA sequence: TGTGCCAGCAGCCAAGATCTCGAGGATCAGCCCCAGCATTTT.

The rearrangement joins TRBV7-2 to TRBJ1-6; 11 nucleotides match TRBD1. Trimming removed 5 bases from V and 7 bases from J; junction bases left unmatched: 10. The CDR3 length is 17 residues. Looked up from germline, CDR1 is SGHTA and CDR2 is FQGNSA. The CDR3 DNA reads TGTGCCAGCAGCCGCCGGACAGGGGGCGCTAGGAATTCACCCCTCCACTTT. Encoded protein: CASSRRTGGARNSPLHF. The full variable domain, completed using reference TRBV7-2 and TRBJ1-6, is GAGVSQSPSNKVTEKGKDVELRCDPISGHTALYWYRQSLGQGLEFLIYFQGNSAPDKSGLPSDRFSAERTGGSVSTLTIQRTQQEDSAVYLCASSRRTGGARNSPLHFGNGTRLTVT.

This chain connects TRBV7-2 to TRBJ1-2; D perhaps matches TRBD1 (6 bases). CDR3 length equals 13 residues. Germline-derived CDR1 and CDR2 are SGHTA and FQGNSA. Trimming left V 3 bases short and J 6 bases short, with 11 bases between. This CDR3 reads CASSFTNRDGYTF. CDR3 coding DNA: TGTGCCAGCAGCTTCACGAACAGGGATGGCTACACCTTC. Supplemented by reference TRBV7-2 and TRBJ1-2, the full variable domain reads GAGVSQSPSNKVTEKGKDVELRCDPISGHTALYWYRQSLGQGLEFLIYFQGNSAPDKSGLPSDRFSAERTGGSVSTLTIQRTQQEDSAVYLCASSFTNRDGYTFGSGTRLTVV.

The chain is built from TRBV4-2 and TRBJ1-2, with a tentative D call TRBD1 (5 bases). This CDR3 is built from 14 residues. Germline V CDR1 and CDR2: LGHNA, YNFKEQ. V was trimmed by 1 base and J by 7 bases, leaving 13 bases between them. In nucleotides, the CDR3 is TGTGCCAGCAGCCAAGGTTCGGGGACTGGTGGCTACACCTTC. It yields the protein CASSQGSGTGGYTF.

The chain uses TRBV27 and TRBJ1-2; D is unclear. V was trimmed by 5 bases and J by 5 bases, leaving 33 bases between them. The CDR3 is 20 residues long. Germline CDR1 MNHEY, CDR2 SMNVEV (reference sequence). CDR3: CASSPFGEYGYTPSSYGYTF. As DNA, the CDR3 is TGTGCCAGCAGTCCATTCGGGGAGTATGGCTACACCCCTAGCTCGTATGGCTACACCTTC.